This T cell receptor (beta chain) was sequenced for a study of control samples from healthy donors and cancer patients. V was trimmed by 1 base and J by 1 base, leaving 11 bases between them. Germline CDR1 is SGHNT and CDR2 is YYREEE (reference sequence). This CDR3 region has 16 residues. This table comes from immunoSEQ multiplex PCR, and its TCRdb copy is limited to in-frame clones, with some not included. The sample carries fewer than 40,000 clones, 90% to 95% recorded once. Source material: PBMCs. This clonotype was sampled from a man aged 40-49 years with colorectal cancer. The chain has TRBV5-4 and TRBJ2-2; D gene ambiguous. The CDR3 bases are TGTGCCAGCAGCTTGTCGAGACTCCAGAACACCGGGGAGCTGTTTTTT. This gives the protein CASSLSRLQNTGELFF. The full variable domain, completed using reference TRBV5-4 and TRBJ2-2, is ETGVTQSPTHLIKTRGQQVTLRCSSQSGHNTVSWYQQALGQGPQFIFQYYREEENGRGNFPPRFSGLQFPNYSSELNVNALELDDSALYLCASSLSRLQNTGELFFGEGSRLTVL.